Each of the 13 T cell receptor beta chains below was sequenced from the same sample in a study of identical twins. From the 5' RACE reads, TCRdb called clonotypes with MiXCR, one entry per CDR3 protein. The sample holds about 190,000 distinct CDR3 sequences, roughly 15% seen once. The sample was also linked to a second study, of T cells expressing NK-cell markers.

Sequenced input: CD8+ T cells sorted from blood. These receptors all stem from a woman in her late teens or twenties in good health.

The V and J genes are TRBV4-2 and TRBJ2-7, with 11 bases lining up with TRBD2. V trimming: 0 bases; J trimming: 6 bases; junction bases outside the gene matches: 4. The germline gives CDR1 LGHNA, CDR2 YNFKEQ. The CDR3 totals 15 residues. CDR3 in amino acids: CASSQEASGGFEQYF. CDR3 nucleotide sequence: TGTGCCAGCAGCCAAGAGGCTAGCGGGGGGTTCGAGCAGTACTTC.

V is TRBV2 and J is TRBJ2-6; D gene ambiguous. Trimming stripped 6 bases from V and 14 bases from J, with 11 bases between. CDR3 length: 11 residues. Germline CDR1 SNHLY, CDR2 FYNNEI. The CDR3 sequence is CASSAGSLLTF. CDR3 nucleotide sequence: TGTGCCAGCAGCGCCGGATCTCTCCTGACTTTC.

The chain joins TRBV13 to TRBJ2-3, with 8 bases aligning to TRBD2. The ends lost 5 bases at V and 4 bases at J; junction bases unmatched: 5. Germline CDR1 PRHDT, CDR2 FYEKMQ (reference sequence). The length of the CDR3 is 14 residues. DNA for the CDR3: TGTGCCAGCAGCCGTGGACTAGCCTCAGATACGCAGTATTTT. It encodes CASSRGLASDTQYF.

V is TRBV30 and J is TRBJ2-1, with no clear D. The V gene's germline CDR1 is GTSNPN and CDR2 SVGIG (reference sequence). The V gene lost 0 bases and the J gene lost 5 bases, with 8 bases spanning the gap. This CDR3 has 13 amino acids. The CDR3 sequence is CAWSVGPHNEQFF. For the CDR3, the DNA is TGTGCCTGGAGTGTGGGTCCCCACAATGAGCAGTTCTTC.

This clonotype was seen only a few times. The chain carries TRBV27 and TRBJ2-1; D remains ambiguous. Per the germline V gene, CDR1 is MNHEY and CDR2 is SMNVEV (reference sequence). This CDR3 is 12 amino acids long. V was pared by 6 bases and J by 6 bases, with 9 bases between. The CDR3 DNA sequence: TGTGCCAGCAGGATAGCAGGCAATGAGCAGTTCTTC. Translated: CASRIAGNEQFF.

This chain joins TRBV20-1 and TRBJ2-5, with 11 bases lining up with TRBD2. CDR3 length: 14 amino acids. Germline trimming cut 5 bases from V and 4 bases from J; bases unmatched to any gene: 6. The germline V gene encodes CDR1 DFQATT and CDR2 SNEGSKA (reference sequence). The CDR3 nucleotides are TGCAGTGCTCCCACTAGCGGGAGCGGAGAGACCCAGTACTTC. Residues: CSAPTSGSGETQYF.

The chain uses TRBV11-2 and TRBJ2-1; D is undetermined. In germline, CDR1 is SGHAT, CDR2 FQNNGV. The CDR3 is 16 residues long. Trimming cost V 5 bases and J 3 bases, with 17 bases left between them. CDR3 loop: CASSPPPISNYNEQFF. Written as DNA, the CDR3 is TGTGCCAGCAGCCCCCCCCCCATAAGCAACTACAATGAGCAGTTCTTC.

V and J are TRBV7-8 and TRBJ2-1, with D maybe TRBD2 (6 bases). The germline V gene has CDR1 SGHVS and CDR2 FQNEAQ. V lost 0 bases, J lost 9 bases, and 21 bases lay in between. The CDR3 has 17 residues. The CDR3 DNA sequence: TGTGCCAGCAGCTTAGCGGTTTATGCGGGGACGGGCGGTGAGCAGTTCTTC. This encodes CASSLAVYAGTGGEQFF.

This clonotype has only a few counts. This sequence joins TRBV5-1 and TRBJ2-1, with 8 bases identical to TRBD1. There are 17 residues in the CDR3. V dropped 0 bases and J dropped 7; count of bases not matched to a gene: 12. CDR1 SGHRS and CDR2 YFSETQ come from the germline V gene. The CDR3 region has the DNA TGCGCCAGCAGCTTGGTCGGACAGGGTGTAGGTGTGAATGAGCAGTTCTTC. As protein: CASSLVGQGVGVNEQFF.

This clonotype was detected a few times. V usage is TRBV7-8 and J usage is TRBJ1-1; TRBD1 matches 8 bases. V lost 1 base, J lost 3 bases, and 1 base stayed unmatched. In germline, CDR1 is SGHVS, CDR2 FQNEAQ. The CDR3 loop spans 14 amino acids. CDR3: CASSLGGQDTEAFF. The CDR3 DNA is TGTGCCAGCAGCTTAGGGGGACAGGACACTGAAGCTTTCTTT.

This clonotype was seen only a few times. V and J are TRBV12-3 or TRBV12-4 and TRBJ1-1, with D maybe TRBD1 (5 bases). V gave up 7 bases and J gave up 5 bases, with 17 bases separating them. The CDR3 covers 14 residues. CDR3: CASKTREGRTEAFF. In DNA form, the CDR3 reads TGTGCCAGCAAGACCAGGGAAGGAAGGACTGAAGCTTTCTTT.

The genes are TRBV7-2 and TRBJ1-1, with 8 bases aligning to TRBD1. CDR3 length: 13 residues. The trim removed 5 bases at V and 4 bases at J, leaving 3 bases unmatched. CDR1 is SGHTA and CDR2 is FQGNSA in the germline V gene. The CDR3 DNA is TGTGCCAGCAGCGATACAGGGGGCACTGAAGCTTTCTTT. It is translated as CASSDTGGTEAFF.

This clonotype was seen a handful of times. The chain couples TRBV10-3 to TRBJ2-3, with TRBD1 as a possible D gene (5 bases). The CDR3 has 16 residues. The V and J ends lost 0 bases and 0 bases respectively, with 10 bases between them. Germline V CDR1 and CDR2: ENHRY, SYGVKD. CDR3 sequence reads: CAISESQGTSTDTQYF. The CDR3 DNA is TGTGCCATCAGTGAGTCGCAGGGAACGAGCACAGATACGCAGTATTTT.